The clone carrying this T cell receptor (beta chain) was counted many times. The data were obtained in a study of T cells in Graves' hyperthyroidism and ophthalmopathy. About the study: Any treatment followed the collection of peripheral blood at initial diagnosis.

The CDR3 sequence is 15 residues long. The germline V gene encodes CDR1 SNHLY and CDR2 FYNNEI. V shed 5 bases and J 1 base; nucleotides not matched to a gene: 7. RNA transcripts were the template for amplifying TCR beta CDR3 regions. TCR CDR3 underwent first-round RT-PCR with the HTBI primer set. A single record per CDR3 protein comes from TCRdb applying MiXCR to the multiplex PCR reads. The sample lists some 650,000 distinct CDR3 sequences; roughly 15% were seen once. The sequenced material came from blood. The receptor comes from a woman aged 35 to 49 with Graves' ophthalmopathy. The chain links TRBV2 to TRBJ2-7, with TRBD1 matching 8 bases. This CDR3 reads CASSTRDRTSYEQYF. The CDR3 DNA is TGTGCCAGCAGTACTAGGGACAGGACTTCCTACGAGCAGTACTTC.